This T cell receptor (beta chain) was sequenced during a study of human T cells and chemical hapten exposure. Via MiXCR, TCRdb re-called the RACE reads, giving one row per CDR3 protein. The sample has about 380,000 distinct CDR3 sequences; about 6% are singletons. The time point: patch test 2, 6 weeks after DPC sensitization. The treatment here: therapeutic diphenylcyclopropenone sensitization with weekly scalp DPC. This clonotype was recorded many times. In germline, CDR1 is SGDLS, CDR2 YYNGEE. V gave up 0 bases and J gave up 6 bases, with 10 bases separating them. The CDR3 spans 14 residues. This specimen consisted of whole blood, obtained in connection with sensitization to the hapten diphenylcyclopropenone (DPC). The clonotype was recovered from a young woman with alopecia areata. Some clones in this sample may be carry-over from other donors' samples. The chain recombines TRBV9 with TRBJ1-3; D not resolved. The CDR3 region has the DNA TGTGCCAGCAGCGTAGATGAGGCAGAAAACACCATATATTTT. Its translation is CASSVDEAENTIYF.